The 8 T cell receptor beta chains below were found in one sample sequenced in a study of Ad26.COV2.S vaccination and SARS-CoV-2 variants. TCRdb keeps only in-frame clones here, not all; method: immunoSEQ multiplex PCR. The sample holds roughly 700,000 clones, about 89% seen once. Described treatment: around 19 received Ad26.COV2.S at low or high dose, single or two shots; 5 received placebo; per-sample allocation not given. At day 63 after the first vaccine or placebo injection, samples were drawn. The sample consisted of peripheral blood, taken in a trial of Ad26.COV2.S vaccine versus placebo. These receptors came from a person aged 18 to 65 who received the Ad26.COV2.S COVID-19 vaccine or a placebo.

This clone was observed a handful of times. The chain joins TRBV15 to TRBJ1-1, with D possibly being TRBD1 (5 bases). Germline V CDR1 and CDR2: LNHNV, YYDKDF (reference sequence). This CDR3 region has 11 residues. V was clipped by 9 bases and J by 0 bases, with 5 bases between them. In nucleotides, the CDR3 is TGTGCCACGGGGGTGAACACTGAAGCTTTCTTT. This encodes CATGVNTEAFF.

This clone is a singleton in its sample. The chain links TRBV6-5 to TRBJ2-5; maybe TRBD1 (6 bases). The V gene's germline CDR1 is MNHEY and CDR2 SVGAGI. This CDR3 comprises 15 residues. The V end was cut by 2 bases, the J end by 2 bases, with 12 bases between. Here the CDR3 reads CASSYDRSSQETQYF. CDR3 bases: TGTGCCAGCAGTTACGACAGGTCCTCTCAAGAGACCCAGTACTTC.

The CDR3, as DNA: TGTGCCAGCAGCTTAGTTTCCGGACAAGTCGGGGAGCTGTTTTTT. Translation gives CASSLVSGQVGELFF. The chain joins TRBV7-2 to TRBJ2-2; possible D gene TRBD1, 5 bases. Per the germline V gene, CDR1 is SGHTA and CDR2 is FQGNSA. The V end was cut by 1 base, the J end by 7 bases, with 13 bases between. The CDR3 contains 15 residues.

The rearrangement uses TRBV27 and TRBJ2-7; 8 nucleotides agree with TRBD2. The junction had 4 bases not matched to a gene; V was cut back by 4 bases and J by 2 bases. The CDR3 spans 14 residues. Germline CDR1 reads MNHEY; CDR2 reads SMNVEV (reference sequence). The CDR3 sequence is CASSWERGTYEQYF. The CDR3, as DNA: TGTGCCAGCAGTTGGGAGCGGGGGACCTACGAGCAGTACTTC.

This clone was counted a single time. The chain carries TRBV4-3 and TRBJ2-1; 7 positions agree with TRBD2. V trimming: 1 base; J trimming: 14 bases; junction bases outside the gene matches: 17. CDR1 and CDR2 (germline): LGHNA, YSLEER. CDR3 size: 16 residues. CDR3 in amino acids: CASSQVYRSSWAGEFF. The CDR3 nucleotides read TGCGCCAGCAGCCAAGTCTACCGGTCTTCGTGGGCGGGGGAGTTCTTC.

The chain uses TRBV20-1 and TRBJ2-3; D might be TRBD1 or TRBD2, each matching 6 bases. This CDR3 has 11 residues. The V and J ends lost 5 bases and 8 bases respectively, with 11 bases between them. CDR1 and CDR2 from the germline V gene are DFQATT and SNEGSKA (reference sequence). The CDR3: CSAAEGGTQYF. In DNA, the CDR3 is TGCAGTGCTGCTGAGGGGGGTACGCAGTATTTT.

The CDR3 bases are TGTGCCTGGAGTCGAGGACAGTCCTATGGCTACACCTTC. As protein: CAWSRGQSYGYTF. This chain links TRBV30 with TRBJ1-2, with TRBD1 as a possible D gene (6 bases). Trimming stripped 2 bases from V and 4 bases from J, with 11 bases between. This CDR3 has 13 amino acids. Germline-derived CDR1 and CDR2 are GTSNPN and SVGIG (reference sequence).

The chain has TRBV7-9 and TRBJ2-6; TRBD2 agrees at 14 bases. After removal of 5 bases from V and 3 bases from J, the junction contained 9 bases not matched to a gene. Germline V gene sequence: CDR1 SEHNR, CDR2 FQNEAQ (reference sequence). The CDR3 spans 19 residues. The CDR3 is CASSIRLAGGPYGANVLTF. In DNA, the CDR3 is TGTGCCAGCAGCATCCGACTAGCGGGAGGGCCTTATGGGGCCAACGTCCTGACTTTC.